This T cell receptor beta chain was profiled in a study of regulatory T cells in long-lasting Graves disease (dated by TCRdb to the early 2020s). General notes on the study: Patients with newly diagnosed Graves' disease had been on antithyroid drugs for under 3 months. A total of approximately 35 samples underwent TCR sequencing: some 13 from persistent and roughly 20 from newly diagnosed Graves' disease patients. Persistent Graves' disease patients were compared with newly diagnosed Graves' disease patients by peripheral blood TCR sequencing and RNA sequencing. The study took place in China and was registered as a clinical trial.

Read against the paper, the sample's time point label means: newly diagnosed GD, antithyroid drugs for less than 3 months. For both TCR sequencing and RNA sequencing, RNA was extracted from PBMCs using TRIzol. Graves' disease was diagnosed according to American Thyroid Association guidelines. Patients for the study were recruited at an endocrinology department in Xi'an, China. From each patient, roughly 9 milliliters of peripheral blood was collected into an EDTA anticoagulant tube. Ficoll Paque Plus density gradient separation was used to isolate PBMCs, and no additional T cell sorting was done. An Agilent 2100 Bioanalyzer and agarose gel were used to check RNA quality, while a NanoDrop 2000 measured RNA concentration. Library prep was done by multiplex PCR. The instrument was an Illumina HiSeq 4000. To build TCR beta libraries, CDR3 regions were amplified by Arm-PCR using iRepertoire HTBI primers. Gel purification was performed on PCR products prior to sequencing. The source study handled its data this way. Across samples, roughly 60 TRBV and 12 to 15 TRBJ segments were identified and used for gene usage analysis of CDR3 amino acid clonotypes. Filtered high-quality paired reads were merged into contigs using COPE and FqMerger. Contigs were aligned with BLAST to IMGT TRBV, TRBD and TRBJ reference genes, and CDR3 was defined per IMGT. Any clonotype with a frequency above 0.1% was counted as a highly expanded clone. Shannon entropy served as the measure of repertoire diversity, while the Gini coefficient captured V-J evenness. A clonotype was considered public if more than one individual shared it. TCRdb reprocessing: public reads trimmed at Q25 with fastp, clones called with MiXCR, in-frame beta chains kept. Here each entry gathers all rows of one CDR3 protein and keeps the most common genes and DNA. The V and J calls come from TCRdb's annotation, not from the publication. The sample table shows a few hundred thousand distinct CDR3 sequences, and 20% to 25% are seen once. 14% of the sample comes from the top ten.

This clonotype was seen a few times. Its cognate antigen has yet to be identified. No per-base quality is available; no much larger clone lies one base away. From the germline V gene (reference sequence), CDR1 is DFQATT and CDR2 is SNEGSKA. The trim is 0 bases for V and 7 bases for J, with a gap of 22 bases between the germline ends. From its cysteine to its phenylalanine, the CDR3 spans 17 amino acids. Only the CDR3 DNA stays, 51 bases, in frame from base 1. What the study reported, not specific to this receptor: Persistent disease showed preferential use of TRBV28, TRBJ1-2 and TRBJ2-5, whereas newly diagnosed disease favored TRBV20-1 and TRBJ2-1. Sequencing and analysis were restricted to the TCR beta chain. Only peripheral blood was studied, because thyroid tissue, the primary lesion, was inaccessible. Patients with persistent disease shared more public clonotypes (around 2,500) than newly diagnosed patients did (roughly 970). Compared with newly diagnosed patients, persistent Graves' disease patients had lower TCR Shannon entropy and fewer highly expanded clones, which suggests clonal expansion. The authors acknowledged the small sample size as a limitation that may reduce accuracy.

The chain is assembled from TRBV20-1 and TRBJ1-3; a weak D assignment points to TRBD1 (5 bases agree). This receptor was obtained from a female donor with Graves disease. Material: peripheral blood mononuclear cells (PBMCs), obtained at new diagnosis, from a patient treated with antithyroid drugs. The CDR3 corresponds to CSARETPGRGDGNTIYF. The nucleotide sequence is TGCAGTGCTAGAGAGACTCCGGGACGGGGTGATGGGAACACCATATATTTT.